This entry describes one TCR beta chain. The data originate from a study of blood T cell repertoires in COVID-19. Study context: The origin of the acute and convalescent COVID-19 samples was the United States, Italy and Spain. Sample material is recorded as cDNA or gDNA derived from T cells, B-cell-depleted T cells, or PBMCs.

Germline trimming cut 5 bases from V and 8 bases from J; bases unmatched to any gene: 5. This CDR3 has 13 residues. Germline V gene data show CDR1 as KGHSH and CDR2 as LQKENI. In the source study's methods: Amplified reference gene primers provided the basis for estimating nucleated cell counts. Profiling relied on immunoSEQ multiplex PCR, and the TCRdb table lists in-frame clones only, not all of them. For V, J and clone size, that table is used; D and trimming come from the DNA. The sample lists 200,000 to 250,000 clones, about 79% occurring once. This receptor was taken from a man over 45 with active or convalescent COVID-19. The sequenced material came from peripheral blood. The chain couples TRBV18 to TRBJ1-5; 8 bases fit TRBD1. CDR3 loop: CASSATGDEPQHF. The CDR3 nucleotides are TGTGCCAGCTCAGCGACAGGGGACGAGCCCCAGCATTTT. Full variable domain (remainder filled in from reference TRBV18 and TRBJ1-5): NAGVMQNPRHLVRRRGQEARLRCSPMKGHSHVYWYRQLPEEGLKFMVYLQKENIIDESGMPKERFSAEFPKEGPSILRIQQVVRGDSAAYFCASSATGDEPQHFGDGTRLSIL.